The clone carrying this T cell receptor beta chain was found once. What it binds is unknown. TCRdb's table, derived via immunoSEQ multiplex PCR, lists solely in-frame clones and lacks some. The sample holds about 120,000 clones; 70% to 90% are singletons and the top ten take 9.4%. This CDR3 region has 14 residues. Germline V gene lookup returns CDR1 LNHDA and CDR2 SQIVND (reference sequence). Trimming pared 7 bases from V and 0 bases from J, leaving 12 bases between. This sample stems from a study of T cell responses to AZD1222 COVID-19 vaccine. Whole-study findings and limits: Spike was spanned by vaccine-associated CD4 TCRs, which were dominant at 160-218 and 743-854.

The chain links TRBV19 to TRBJ1-2, with D possibly TRBD1 on 6 matching bases. The sample consisted of peripheral blood, taken on day 0 of AZD1222 vaccination. This receptor was taken from an adult in good health. CDR3 amino acids: CASTIRTANYGYTF. CDR3 nucleotide sequence: TGTGCCAGTACCATCAGGACAGCTAACTATGGCTACACCTTC.